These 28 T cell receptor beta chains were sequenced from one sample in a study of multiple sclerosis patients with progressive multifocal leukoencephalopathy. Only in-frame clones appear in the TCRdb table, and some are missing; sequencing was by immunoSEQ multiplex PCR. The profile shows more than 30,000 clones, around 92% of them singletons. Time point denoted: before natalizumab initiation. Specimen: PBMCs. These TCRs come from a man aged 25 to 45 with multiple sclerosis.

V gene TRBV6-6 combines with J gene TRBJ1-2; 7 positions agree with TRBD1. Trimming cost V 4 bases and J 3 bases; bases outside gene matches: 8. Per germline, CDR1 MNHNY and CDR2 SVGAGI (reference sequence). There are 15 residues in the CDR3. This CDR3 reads CASSSQRQGDYGYTF. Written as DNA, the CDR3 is TGTGCCAGCAGTTCCCAGCGACAGGGTGACTATGGCTACACCTTC.

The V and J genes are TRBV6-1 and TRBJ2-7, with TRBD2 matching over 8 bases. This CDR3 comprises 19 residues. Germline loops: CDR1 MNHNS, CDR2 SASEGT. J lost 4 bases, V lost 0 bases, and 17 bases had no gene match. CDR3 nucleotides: TGTGCCAGCAGTGAAGCGCTTCGAAGGGAGCGGGAGCGGCAGTACGAGCAGTACGTC. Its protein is CASSEALRRERERQYEQYV.

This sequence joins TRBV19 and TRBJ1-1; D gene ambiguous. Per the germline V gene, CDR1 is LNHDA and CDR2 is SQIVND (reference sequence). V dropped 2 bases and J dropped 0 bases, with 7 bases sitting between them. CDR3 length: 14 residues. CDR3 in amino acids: CASSITGMNTEAFF. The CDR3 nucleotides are TGTGCCAGTAGTATAACCGGTATGAACACTGAAGCTTTCTTT.

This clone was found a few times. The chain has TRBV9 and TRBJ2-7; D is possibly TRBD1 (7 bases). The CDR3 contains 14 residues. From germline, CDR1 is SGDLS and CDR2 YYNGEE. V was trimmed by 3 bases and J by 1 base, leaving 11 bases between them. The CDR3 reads CASSAGGSSYEQYF. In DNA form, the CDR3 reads TGTGCCAGCAGCGCAGGGGGGTCGTCCTACGAGCAGTACTTC.

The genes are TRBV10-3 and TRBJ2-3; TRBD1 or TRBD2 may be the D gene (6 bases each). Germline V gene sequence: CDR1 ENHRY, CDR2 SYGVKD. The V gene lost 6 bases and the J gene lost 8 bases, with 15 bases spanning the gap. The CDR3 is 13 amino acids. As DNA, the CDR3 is TGTGCCATCAGGCCGGGGGCCTTGGGTACGCAGTATTTT. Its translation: CAIRPGALGTQYF.

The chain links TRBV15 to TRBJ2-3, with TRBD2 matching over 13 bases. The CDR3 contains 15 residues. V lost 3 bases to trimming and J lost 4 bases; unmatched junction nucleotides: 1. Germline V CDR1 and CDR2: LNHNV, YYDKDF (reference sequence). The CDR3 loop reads CATSRGLAGPDTQYF. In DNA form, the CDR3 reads TGTGCCACCAGCAGGGGACTAGCGGGGCCAGATACGCAGTATTTT.

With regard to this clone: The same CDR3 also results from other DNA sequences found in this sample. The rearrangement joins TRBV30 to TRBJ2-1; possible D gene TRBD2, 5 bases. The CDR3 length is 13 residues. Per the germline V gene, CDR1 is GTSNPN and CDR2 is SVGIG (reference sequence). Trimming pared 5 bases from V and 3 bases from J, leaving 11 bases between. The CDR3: CAWGRSNYNEQFF. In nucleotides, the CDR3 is TGTGCCTGGGGGAGATCAAACTACAATGAGCAGTTCTTC. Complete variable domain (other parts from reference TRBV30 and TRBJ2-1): SQTIHQWPATLVQPVGSPLSLECTVEGTSNPNLYWYRQAAGRGLQLLFYSVGIGQISSEVPQNLSASRPQDRQFILSSKKLLLSDSGFYLCAWGRSNYNEQFFGPGTRLTVL.

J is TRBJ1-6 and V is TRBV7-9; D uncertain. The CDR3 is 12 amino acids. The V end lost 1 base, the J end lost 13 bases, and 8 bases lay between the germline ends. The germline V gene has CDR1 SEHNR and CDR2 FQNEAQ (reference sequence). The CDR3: CASSLERGPLHF. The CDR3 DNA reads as TGTGCCAGCAGCTTAGAGAGAGGGCCCCTCCACTTT.

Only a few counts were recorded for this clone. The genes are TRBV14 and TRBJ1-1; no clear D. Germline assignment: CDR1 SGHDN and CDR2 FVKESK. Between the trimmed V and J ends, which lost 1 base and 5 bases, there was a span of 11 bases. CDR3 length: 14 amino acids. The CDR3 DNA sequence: TGTGCCAGCAGCCAAGGGATGTTGAGGACTGAAGCTTTCTTT. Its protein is CASSQGMLRTEAFF.

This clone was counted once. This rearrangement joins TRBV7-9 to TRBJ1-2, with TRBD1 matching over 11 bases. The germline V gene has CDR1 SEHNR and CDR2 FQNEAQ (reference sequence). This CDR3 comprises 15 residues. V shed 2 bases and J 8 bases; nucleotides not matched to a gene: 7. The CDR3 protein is CASSLIGQGASGYTF. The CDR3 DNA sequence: TGTGCCAGCAGCTTAATCGGACAGGGGGCTTCGGGCTACACCTTC.

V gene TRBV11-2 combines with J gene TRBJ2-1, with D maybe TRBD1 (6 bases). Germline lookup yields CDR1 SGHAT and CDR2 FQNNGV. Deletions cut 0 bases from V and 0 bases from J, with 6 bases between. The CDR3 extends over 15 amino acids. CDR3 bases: TGTGCCAGCAGCTTAGAGGGGGCCTCCTACAATGAGCAGTTCTTC. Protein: CASSLEGASYNEQFF.

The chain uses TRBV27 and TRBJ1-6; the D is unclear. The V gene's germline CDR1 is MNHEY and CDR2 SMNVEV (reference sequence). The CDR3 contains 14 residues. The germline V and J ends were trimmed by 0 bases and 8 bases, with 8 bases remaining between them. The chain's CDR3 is CASSLSPFYSPLHF. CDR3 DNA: TGTGCCAGCAGTTTATCACCATTCTATTCACCCCTCCACTTT.

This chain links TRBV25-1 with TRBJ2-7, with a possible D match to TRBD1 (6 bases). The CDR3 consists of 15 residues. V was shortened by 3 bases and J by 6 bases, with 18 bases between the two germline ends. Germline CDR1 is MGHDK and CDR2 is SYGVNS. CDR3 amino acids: CASSDIVSGESEQYF. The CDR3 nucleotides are TGTGCCAGCAGTGACATAGTGTCAGGGGAGAGCGAGCAGTACTTC.

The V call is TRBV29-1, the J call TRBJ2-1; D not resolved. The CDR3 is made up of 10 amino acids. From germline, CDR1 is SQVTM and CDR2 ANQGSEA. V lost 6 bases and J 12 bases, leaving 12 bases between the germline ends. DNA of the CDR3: TGCAGCGTCGTCCTCCCCGGGCAGTTCTTC. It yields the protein CSVVLPGQFF.

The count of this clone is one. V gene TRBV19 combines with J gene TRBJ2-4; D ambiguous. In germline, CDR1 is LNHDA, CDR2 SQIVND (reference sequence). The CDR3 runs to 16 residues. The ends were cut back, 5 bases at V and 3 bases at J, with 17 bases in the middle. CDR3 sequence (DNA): TGTGCCAGTAGTCCCAGAGCAGCTGCCGTCAAAAACATTCAGTACTTC. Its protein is CASSPRAAAVKNIQYF.

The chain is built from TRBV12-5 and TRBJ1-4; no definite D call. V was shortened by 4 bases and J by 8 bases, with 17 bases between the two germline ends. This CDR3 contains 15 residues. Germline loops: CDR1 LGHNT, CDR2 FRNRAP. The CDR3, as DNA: TGTGCTAGTGGTTCCCGCCCGCGGGTAGGAGAAAAACTGTTTTTT. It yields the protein CASGSRPRVGEKLFF.

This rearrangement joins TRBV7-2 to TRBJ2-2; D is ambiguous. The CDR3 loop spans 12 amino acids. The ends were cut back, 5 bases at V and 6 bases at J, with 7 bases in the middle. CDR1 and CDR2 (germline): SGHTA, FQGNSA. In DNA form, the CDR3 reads TGTGCCAGCAGCCAAGTTCCCGGGGAGCTGTTTTTT. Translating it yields CASSQVPGELFF.

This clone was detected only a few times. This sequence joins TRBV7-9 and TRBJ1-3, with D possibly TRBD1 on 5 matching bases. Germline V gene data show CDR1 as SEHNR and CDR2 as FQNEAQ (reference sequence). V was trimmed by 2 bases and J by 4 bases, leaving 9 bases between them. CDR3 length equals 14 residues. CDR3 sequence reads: CASSLTRDGNTIYF. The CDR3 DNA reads TGTGCCAGCAGCTTAACAAGGGACGGAAACACCATATATTTT.

CDR3: CSVTLGGEQFF. The CDR3 DNA is TGCAGCGTGACCCTGGGCGGTGAGCAGTTCTTC. V and J are TRBV29-1 and TRBJ2-1; D remains unclear. V was cut by 6 bases and J by 9 bases, with 12 bases left in between. CDR1 SQVTM and CDR2 ANQGSEA come from the germline V gene. The CDR3 totals 11 residues.

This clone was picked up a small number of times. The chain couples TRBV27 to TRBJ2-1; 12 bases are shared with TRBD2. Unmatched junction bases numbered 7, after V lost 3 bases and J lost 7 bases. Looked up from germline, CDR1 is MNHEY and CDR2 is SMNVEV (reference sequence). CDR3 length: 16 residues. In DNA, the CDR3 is TGTGCCAGCAGTTTCCACGGACTAGCGGGACAGAATGAGCAGTTCTTC. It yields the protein CASSFHGLAGQNEQFF.

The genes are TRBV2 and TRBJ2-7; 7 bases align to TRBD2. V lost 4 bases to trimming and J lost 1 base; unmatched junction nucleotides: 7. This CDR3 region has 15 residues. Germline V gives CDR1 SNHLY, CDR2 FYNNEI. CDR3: CASSGGGRSSYEQYV. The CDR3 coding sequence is TGTGCCAGCAGTGGGGGCGGGAGAAGTTCCTACGAGCAGTACGTC.

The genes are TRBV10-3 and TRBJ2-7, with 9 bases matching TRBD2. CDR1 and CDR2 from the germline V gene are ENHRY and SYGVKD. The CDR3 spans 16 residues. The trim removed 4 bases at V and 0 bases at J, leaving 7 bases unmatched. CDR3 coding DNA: TGTGCCATCAGTGTTTTGGGCGGGAGGGGCTCCTACGAGCAGTACGTC. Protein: CAISVLGGRGSYEQYV.

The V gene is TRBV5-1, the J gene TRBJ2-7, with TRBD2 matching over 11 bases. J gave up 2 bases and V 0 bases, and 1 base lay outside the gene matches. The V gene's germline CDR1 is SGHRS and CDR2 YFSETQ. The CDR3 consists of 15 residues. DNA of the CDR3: TGCGCCAGCAGCTTGGGGGGACTAGCGGCCTACGAGCAGTACTTC. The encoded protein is CASSLGGLAAYEQYF.

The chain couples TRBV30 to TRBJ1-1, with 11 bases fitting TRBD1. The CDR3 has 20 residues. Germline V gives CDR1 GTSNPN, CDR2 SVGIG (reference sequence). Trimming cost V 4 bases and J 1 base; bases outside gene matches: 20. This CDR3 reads CAWTYLGGQGVYWRNTEAFF. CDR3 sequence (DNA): TGTGCCTGGACTTATCTTGGGGGACAGGGGGTCTACTGGAGGAACACTGAAGCTTTCTTT.

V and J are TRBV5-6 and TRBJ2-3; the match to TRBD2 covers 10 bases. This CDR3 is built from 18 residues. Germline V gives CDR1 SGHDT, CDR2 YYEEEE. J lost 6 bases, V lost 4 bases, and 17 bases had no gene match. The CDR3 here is CASSKKVGLAHKRDTQYF. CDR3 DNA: TGTGCCAGCAGCAAGAAAGTGGGACTAGCGCACAAGAGGGATACGCAGTATTTT.

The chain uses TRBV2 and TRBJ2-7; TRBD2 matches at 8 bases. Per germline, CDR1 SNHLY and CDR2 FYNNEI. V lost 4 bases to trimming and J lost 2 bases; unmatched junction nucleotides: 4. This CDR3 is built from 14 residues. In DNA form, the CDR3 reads TGTGCCAGCAGTGGGAGCGGGAGCGCCTACGAGCAGTACTTC. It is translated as CASSGSGSAYEQYF.

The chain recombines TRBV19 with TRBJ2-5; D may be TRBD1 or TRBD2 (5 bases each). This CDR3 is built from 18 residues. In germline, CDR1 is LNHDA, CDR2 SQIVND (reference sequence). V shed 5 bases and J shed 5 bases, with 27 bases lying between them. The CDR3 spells CASSPPRWGRHEGETQYF. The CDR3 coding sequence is TGTGCCAGTAGTCCGCCTCGGTGGGGACGCCATGAGGGGGAGACCCAGTACTTC.

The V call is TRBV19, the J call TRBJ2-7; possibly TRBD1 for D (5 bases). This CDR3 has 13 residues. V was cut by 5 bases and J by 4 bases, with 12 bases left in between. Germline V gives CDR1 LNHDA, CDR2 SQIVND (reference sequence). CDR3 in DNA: TGTGCCAGTAGTCCCAGGGTTAGGTACGAGCAGTACTTC. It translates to CASSPRVRYEQYF.